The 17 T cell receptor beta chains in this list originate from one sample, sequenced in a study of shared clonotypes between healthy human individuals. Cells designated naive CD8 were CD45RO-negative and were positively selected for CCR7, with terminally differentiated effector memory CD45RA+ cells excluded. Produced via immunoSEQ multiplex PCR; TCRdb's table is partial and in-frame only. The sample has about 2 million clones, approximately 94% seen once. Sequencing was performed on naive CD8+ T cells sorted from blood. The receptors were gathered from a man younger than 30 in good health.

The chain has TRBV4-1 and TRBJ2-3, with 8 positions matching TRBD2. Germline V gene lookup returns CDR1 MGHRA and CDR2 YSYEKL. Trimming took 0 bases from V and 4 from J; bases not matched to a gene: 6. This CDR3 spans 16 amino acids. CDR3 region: CASSQDRGGPPDTQYF. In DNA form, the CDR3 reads TGCGCCAGCAGCCAAGATCGGGGGGGCCCCCCAGATACGCAGTATTTT.

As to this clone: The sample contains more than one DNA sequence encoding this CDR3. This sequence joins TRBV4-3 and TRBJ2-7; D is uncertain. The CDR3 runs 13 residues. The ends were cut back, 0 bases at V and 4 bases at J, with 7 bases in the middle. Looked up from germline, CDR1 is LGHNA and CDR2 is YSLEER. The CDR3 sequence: CASSQDFGYEQYF. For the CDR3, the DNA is TGCGCCAGCAGCCAAGATTTCGGGTACGAGCAGTACTTC.

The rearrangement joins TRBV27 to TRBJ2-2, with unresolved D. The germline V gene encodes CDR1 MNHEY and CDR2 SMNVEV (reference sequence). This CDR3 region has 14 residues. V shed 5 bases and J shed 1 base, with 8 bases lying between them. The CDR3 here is CASSIMGNTGELFF. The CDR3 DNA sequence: TGTGCCAGCAGTATCATGGGGAACACCGGGGAGCTGTTTTTT.

The CDR3 coding sequence is TGCGCCAGCAGCCAAGAATTTTTGTGGACGGGGGAGGAGACCCAGTACTTC. Translating gives CASSQEFLWTGEETQYF. The chain combines TRBV4-3 with TRBJ2-5; the D gene is possibly TRBD2 (6 bases). This CDR3 has 17 amino acids. Germline V gives CDR1 LGHNA, CDR2 YSLEER. V lost 0 bases and J lost 5, with 19 bases in between.

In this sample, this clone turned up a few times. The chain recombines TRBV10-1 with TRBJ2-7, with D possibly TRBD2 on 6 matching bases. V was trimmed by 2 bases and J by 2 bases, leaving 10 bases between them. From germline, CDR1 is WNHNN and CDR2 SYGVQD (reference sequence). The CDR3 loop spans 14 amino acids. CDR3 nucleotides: TGCGCCAGCAGTGAGACGGGAGTTCCCTACGAGCAGTACTTC. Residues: CASSETGVPYEQYF.

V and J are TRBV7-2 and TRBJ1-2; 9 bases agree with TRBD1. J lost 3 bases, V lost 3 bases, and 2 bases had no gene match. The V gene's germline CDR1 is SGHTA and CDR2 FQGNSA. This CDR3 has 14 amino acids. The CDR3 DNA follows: TGTGCCAGCAGCTTCCGGGACAGGGACTATGGCTACACCTTC. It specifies CASSFRDRDYGYTF.

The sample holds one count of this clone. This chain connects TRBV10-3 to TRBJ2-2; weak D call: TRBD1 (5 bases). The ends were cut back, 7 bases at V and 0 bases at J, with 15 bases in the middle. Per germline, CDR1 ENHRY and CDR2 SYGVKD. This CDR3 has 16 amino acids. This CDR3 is CAITYDRGANTGELFF. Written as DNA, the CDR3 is TGTGCCATCACCTACGATAGGGGCGCGAACACCGGGGAGCTGTTTTTT.

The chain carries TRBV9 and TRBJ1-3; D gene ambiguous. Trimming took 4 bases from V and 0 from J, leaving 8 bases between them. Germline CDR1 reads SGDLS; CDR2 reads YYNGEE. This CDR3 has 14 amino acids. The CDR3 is CASSQVTSGNTIYF. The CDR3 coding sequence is TGTGCCAGCAGCCAGGTTACCTCTGGAAACACCATATATTTT.

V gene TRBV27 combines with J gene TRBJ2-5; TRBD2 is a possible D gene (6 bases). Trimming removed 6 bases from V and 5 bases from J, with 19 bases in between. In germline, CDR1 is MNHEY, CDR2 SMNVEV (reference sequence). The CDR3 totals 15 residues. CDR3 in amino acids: CASRNRDSAWETQYF. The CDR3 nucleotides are TGTGCCAGCAGAAACCGGGACTCGGCTTGGGAGACCCAGTACTTC.

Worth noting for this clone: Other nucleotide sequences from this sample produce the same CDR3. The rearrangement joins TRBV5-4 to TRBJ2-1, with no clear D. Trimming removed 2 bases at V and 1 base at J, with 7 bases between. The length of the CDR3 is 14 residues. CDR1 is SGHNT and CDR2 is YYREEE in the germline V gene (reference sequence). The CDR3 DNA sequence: TGTGCCAGCAGCTTAGAAGATTCCTACAATGAGCAGTTCTTC. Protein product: CASSLEDSYNEQFF.

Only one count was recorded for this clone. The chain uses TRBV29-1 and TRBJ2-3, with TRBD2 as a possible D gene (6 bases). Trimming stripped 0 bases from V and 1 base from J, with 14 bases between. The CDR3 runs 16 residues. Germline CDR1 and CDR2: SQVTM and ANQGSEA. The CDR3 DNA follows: TGCAGCGTTGAAGATCAGGAGGGGACGGGCACAGATACGCAGTATTTT. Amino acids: CSVEDQEGTGTDTQYF.

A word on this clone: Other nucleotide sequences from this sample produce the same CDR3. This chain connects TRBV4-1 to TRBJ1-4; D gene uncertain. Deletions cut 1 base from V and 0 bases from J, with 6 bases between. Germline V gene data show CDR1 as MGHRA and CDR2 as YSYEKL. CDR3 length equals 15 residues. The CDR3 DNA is TGCGCCAGCAGCCAAGCAGATGCAACTAATGAAAAACTGTTTTTT. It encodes CASSQADATNEKLFF.

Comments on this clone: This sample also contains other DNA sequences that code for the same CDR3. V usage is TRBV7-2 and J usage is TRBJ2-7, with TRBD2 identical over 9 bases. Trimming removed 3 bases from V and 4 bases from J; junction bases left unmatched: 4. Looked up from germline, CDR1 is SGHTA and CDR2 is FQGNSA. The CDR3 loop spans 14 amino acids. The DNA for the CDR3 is TGTGCCAGCAGCTTCGGCCTAGCGGGGTACGAGCAGTACTTC. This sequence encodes CASSFGLAGYEQYF.

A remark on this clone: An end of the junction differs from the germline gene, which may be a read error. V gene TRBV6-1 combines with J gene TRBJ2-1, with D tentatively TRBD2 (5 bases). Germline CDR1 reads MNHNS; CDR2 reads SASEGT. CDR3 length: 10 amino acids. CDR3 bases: TGTGCCAGCAGTGAAGGACTAAGGGTCTTC. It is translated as CASSEGLRVF.

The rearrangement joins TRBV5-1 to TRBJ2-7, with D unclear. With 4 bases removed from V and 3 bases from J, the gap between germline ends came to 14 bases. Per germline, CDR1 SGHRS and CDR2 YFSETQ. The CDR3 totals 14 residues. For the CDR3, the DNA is TGCGCCAGCAGCCCATACCCCGACCTCTACGAGCAGTACTTC. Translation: CASSPYPDLYEQYF.

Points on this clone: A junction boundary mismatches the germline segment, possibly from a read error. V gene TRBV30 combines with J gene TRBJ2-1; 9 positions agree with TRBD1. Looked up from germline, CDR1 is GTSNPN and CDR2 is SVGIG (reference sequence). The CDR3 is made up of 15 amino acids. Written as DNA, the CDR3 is TGTGCCTGGGGTGTAGGGACAGGGTCTTGGAATGAGCAGTTCTTC. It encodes CAWGVGTGSWNEQFF.

CDR3 coding DNA: TGCGCCAGCAGCCAAGCCGGGACCCCCGGTACTGAAGCTTTCTTT. It specifies CASSQAGTPGTEAFF. The rearrangement uses TRBV4-1 and TRBJ1-1; a weak D match, TRBD1 (5 bases). The CDR3 runs 15 residues. CDR1 is MGHRA, CDR2 YSYEKL, per germline. Trimming removed 1 base at V and 5 bases at J, with 14 bases between.